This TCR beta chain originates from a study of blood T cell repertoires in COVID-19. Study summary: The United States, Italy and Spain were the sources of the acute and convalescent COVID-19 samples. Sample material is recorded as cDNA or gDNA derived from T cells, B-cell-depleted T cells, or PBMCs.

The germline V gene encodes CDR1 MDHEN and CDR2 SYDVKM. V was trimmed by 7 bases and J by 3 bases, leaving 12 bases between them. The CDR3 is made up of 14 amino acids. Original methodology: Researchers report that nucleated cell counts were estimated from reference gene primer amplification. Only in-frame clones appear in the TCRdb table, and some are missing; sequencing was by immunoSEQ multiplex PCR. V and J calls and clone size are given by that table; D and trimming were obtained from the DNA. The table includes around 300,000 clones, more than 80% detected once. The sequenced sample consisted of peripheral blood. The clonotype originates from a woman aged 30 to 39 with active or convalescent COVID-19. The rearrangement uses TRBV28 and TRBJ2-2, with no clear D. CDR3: CASTQFSDTGELFF. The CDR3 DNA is TGTGCCAGCACCCAGTTTTCCGACACCGGGGAGCTGTTTTTT.